The subject of this entry is one T cell receptor (beta chain). Sequencing used immunoSEQ multiplex PCR; TCRdb keeps in-frame clones, though not all of them. The table lists a few hundred thousand clones, 70% to 90% of them singletons. The sample belongs to a study of blood T cell repertoires in COVID-19. Study summary: The study drew acute and convalescent COVID-19 samples from the United States, Italy and Spain. PBMCs, B-cell-depleted T cells, or T cells provided the cDNA or gDNA that made up the material.

Participants had their cohort set by participant-reported clinical history. Between the trimmed V and J ends, which lost 5 bases and 0 bases, there was a span of 6 bases. CDR1 is SGHRS and CDR2 is YFSETQ in the germline V gene. The CDR3 is made up of 14 amino acids. Material: PBMCs or T cells enriched from blood (not recorded which). The origin of this receptor is a woman between 25 and 40 years old who had recovered from COVID-19. V usage is TRBV5-1 and J usage is TRBJ2-6; D not resolved. DNA of the CDR3: TGCGCCAGCAGTGCGGACTCTGGGGCCAACGTCCTGACTTTC. It yields the protein CASSADSGANVLTF.